Following are 13 T cell receptor beta chains from one sample sequenced in a study of T cell responses to AZD1222 COVID-19 vaccine. Sequencing used immunoSEQ multiplex PCR; TCRdb keeps in-frame clones, though not all of them. The table shows around 120,000 clones, with 75% to 90% occurring only once. Sequenced here: peripheral blood, sampled on day 0 of MenACWY control vaccination. These receptors all come from an adult in good health.

The chain joins TRBV6-4 to TRBJ1-2; 11 nucleotides line up with TRBD1. V lost 6 bases and J lost 7; bases outside the gene matches: 7. This CDR3 is 14 amino acids long. CDR1 MRHNA and CDR2 SNTAGT come from the germline V gene. CDR3 protein: CASSPDRGRVGYTF. The CDR3 DNA reads as TGTGCCAGCAGCCCGGACAGGGGGCGCGTTGGCTACACCTTC.

The chain joins TRBV2 to TRBJ1-6; D ambiguous. Germline-derived CDR1 and CDR2 are SNHLY and FYNNEI. With 0 bases removed from V and 10 bases from J, the gap between germline ends came to 10 bases. This CDR3 spans 14 amino acids. The CDR3 region is CASSEAVRGSPLHF. In DNA, the CDR3 is TGTGCCAGCAGTGAAGCGGTAAGAGGATCACCCCTCCACTTT.

The chain joins TRBV29-1 to TRBJ2-5; tentatively, D is TRBD1 or TRBD2 (5 bases each). The length of the CDR3 is 14 residues. The V gene lost 6 bases and the J gene lost 10 bases, with 24 bases spanning the gap. Germline assignment: CDR1 SQVTM and CDR2 ANQGSEA. Written as DNA, the CDR3 is TGCAGCGTGACCTTGGGACGGACCCGAGGGGTCCAGTACTTC. As protein: CSVTLGRTRGVQYF.

The chain links TRBV5-1 to TRBJ1-1, with 7 bases lining up with TRBD1. This CDR3 is 16 amino acids long. Germline V gene data show CDR1 as SGHRS and CDR2 as YFSETQ. J lost 6 bases, V lost 2 bases, and 13 bases had no gene match. As DNA, the CDR3 is TGCGCCAGCAGCTTTGGGACAGCTAACCCATTGCCTGAAGCTTTCTTT. Its translation is CASSFGTANPLPEAFF.

Points on this clone: Additional DNA sequences in this sample encode the identical CDR3. This rearrangement joins TRBV5-1 to TRBJ2-5; maybe TRBD1 (5 bases). The ends were cut back, 4 bases at V and 2 bases at J, with 15 bases in the middle. The CDR3 contains 15 residues. The germline gives CDR1 SGHRS, CDR2 YFSETQ. In nucleotides, the CDR3 is TGCGCCAGCAGCCCCTCTGGGGCAGGGCAAGAGACCCAGTACTTC. Its translation: CASSPSGAGQETQYF.

This clone came up a few times. The chain joins TRBV11-3 to TRBJ1-5, with no clear D. CDR1 is SGHNT and CDR2 is YENEEA in the germline V gene. The CDR3 covers 18 residues. V lost 0 bases to trimming and J lost 0 bases, with 15 bases between them. Here the CDR3 DNA reads TGTGCCAGCAGCTTAGATCTGGCAGGAAGATATAGCAATCAGCCCCAGCATTTT. Translated: CASSLDLAGRYSNQPQHF.

The V call is TRBV25-1, the J call TRBJ1-5, with D unresolved. Looked up from germline, CDR1 is MGHDK and CDR2 is SYGVNS. V was pared by 2 bases and J by 3 bases, with 14 bases between. CDR3 size: 16 residues. For the CDR3, the DNA is TGTGCCAGCAGTGAAATGGAGAGCCCTACCAATCAGCCCCAGCATTTT. Translating it yields CASSEMESPTNQPQHF. The whole variable domain, filled in from reference TRBV25-1 and TRBJ1-5, reads EADIYQTPRYLVIGTGKKITLECSQTMGHDKMYWYQQDPGMELHLIHYSYGVNSTEKGDLSSESTVSRIRTEHFPLTLESARPSHTSQYLCASSEMESPTNQPQHFGDGTRLSIL.

This clone has just a few counts. This chain connects TRBV6-2 or TRBV6-3 to TRBJ1-5; the D gene is possibly TRBD1 (5 bases). The CDR3 covers 16 residues. Germline CDR1 reads MNHEY; CDR2 reads SVGEGT. The V end lost 2 bases, the J end lost 0 bases, and 11 bases lay between the germline ends. CDR3 bases: TGTGCCAGCAGTTACCTTTGGGGGTATAGCAATCAGCCCCAGCATTTT. Amino acids: CASSYLWGYSNQPQHF.

J is TRBJ2-3 and V is TRBV28; D is undetermined. CDR3 length equals 15 residues. CDR1 and CDR2 (germline): MDHEN, SYDVKM. V was shortened by 5 bases and J by 1 base, with 13 bases between the two germline ends. The CDR3 protein is CASSPLTAGTDTQYF. As DNA, the CDR3 is TGTGCCAGCAGTCCACTCACGGCGGGCACAGATACGCAGTATTTT.

This chain connects TRBV27 to TRBJ2-7; D is uncertain. The CDR3 covers 13 residues. Germline CDR1 reads MNHEY; CDR2 reads SMNVEV (reference sequence). V lost 2 bases and J lost 3, with 8 bases in between. CDR3: CASSLSPNYEQYF. In DNA, the CDR3 is TGTGCCAGCAGTTTAAGCCCCAACTACGAGCAGTACTTC.

V usage is TRBV7-3 and J usage is TRBJ2-2; D not resolved. V lost 4 bases to trimming and J lost 1 base, with 10 bases between them. The V gene's germline CDR1 is SGHTA and CDR2 FQGTGA. This CDR3 contains 15 residues. CDR3 bases: TGTGCCAGCAGCTCTGTGGCAGGGAACACCGGGGAGCTGTTTTTT. This gives the protein CASSSVAGNTGELFF.

The chain couples TRBV5-4 to TRBJ2-3; 8 bases line up with TRBD1. Looked up from germline, CDR1 is SGHNT and CDR2 is YYREEE (reference sequence). V lost 0 bases, J lost 6 bases, and 12 bases stayed unmatched. The CDR3 runs 17 residues. CDR3 bases: TGTGCCAGCAGCTTGGAGGTCGGGCAGGGGGCGCGTGATACGCAGTATTTT. Translated: CASSLEVGQGARDTQYF.

The V and J genes are TRBV7-6 and TRBJ2-5; TRBD2 might be the D (6 bases). The CDR3 runs 15 residues. Per the germline V gene, CDR1 is SGHVS and CDR2 is FNYEAQ. V lost 4 bases and J 4 bases, leaving 16 bases between the germline ends. CDR3: CASSWRRGRLETQYF. The CDR3 DNA sequence: TGTGCCAGCAGCTGGCGGCGGGGCCGATTAGAGACCCAGTACTTC.